This entry lists 15 T cell receptor beta chains sequenced from one sample in a study of T-cell memory formation after mild COVID-19. TCRdb reprocessed the 5' RACE reads via MiXCR and lists one record per CDR3 protein. This sample has hundreds of thousands of distinct CDR3 sequences, with less than 25% found just once. The sequencing sample was made of PBMCs or a T cell subset sorted from them (not recorded which). The receptors here all came from an adult woman who had mild COVID-19 (a few samples of this study predate the infection). Cell type and time point are not known.

This clonotype was counted only a few times. V and J are TRBV6-1 and TRBJ1-2; D gene unclear. Trimming stripped 2 bases from V and 8 bases from J, with 9 bases between. CDR1 and CDR2 from the germline V gene are MNHNS and SASEGT. The CDR3 length is 12 residues. CDR3 sequence (DNA): TGTGCCAGCAGTGAAATTGAATGGGGCTACACCTTC. The encoded protein is CASSEIEWGYTF.

The chain uses TRBV18 and TRBJ2-5; 8 bases match TRBD1. The CDR3 length is 15 residues. Germline CDR1 KGHSH, CDR2 LQKENI. With 3 bases clipped from V and 2 bases from J, the junction kept 5 bases outside the gene matches. Written as DNA, the CDR3 is TGTGCCAGCTCACCGACAGGGGACCTACAAGAGACCCAGTACTTC. As protein: CASSPTGDLQETQYF. Looking up the rest from reference TRBV18 and TRBJ2-5 gives the full variable domain: NAGVMQNPRHLVRRRGQEARLRCSPMKGHSHVYWYRQLPEEGLKFMVYLQKENIIDESGMPKERFSAEFPKEGPSILRIQQVVRGDSAAYFCASSPTGDLQETQYFGPGTRLLVL.

This chain links TRBV20-1 with TRBJ2-7; the match to TRBD2 covers 8 bases. CDR1 is DFQATT, CDR2 SNEGSKA, per germline (reference sequence). The ends lost 8 bases at V and 4 bases at J; junction bases unmatched: 10. The CDR3 runs 13 residues. The CDR3 spells CSSQGLDVYEQYF. DNA of the CDR3: TGCAGTTCCCAGGGACTAGACGTATACGAGCAGTACTTC.

This chain joins TRBV7-2 and TRBJ2-3, with TRBD1 matching 9 bases. The V gene's germline CDR1 is SGHTA and CDR2 FQGNSA. The CDR3 runs 14 residues. The V and J ends lost 6 bases and 2 bases, in that order; junction bases with no gene match: 3. The CDR3 here is CASSWTGVTDTQYF. The CDR3 DNA reads as TGTGCCAGCAGTTGGACAGGGGTCACAGATACGCAGTATTTT.

This clonotype has more than one count but fewer than ten. The chain couples TRBV4-1 to TRBJ2-7; D might be TRBD1 (5 bases). The CDR3 runs to 15 residues. Germline V lookup: CDR1 MGHRA, CDR2 YSYEKL. Trimming took off 0 bases at V and 3 bases at J, with 12 bases between the two ends. CDR3 DNA sequence: TGCGCCAGCAGCCAAGAAGACAGTATTTTCTACGAGCAGTACTTC. It translates to CASSQEDSIFYEQYF.

This chain uses TRBV25-1 with TRBJ1-3, with a weak D call TRBD1 (6 bases). The CDR3 runs 14 residues. The V end lost 1 base, the J end lost 14 bases, and 18 bases lay between the germline ends. Germline lookup yields CDR1 MGHDK and CDR2 SYGVNS. The CDR3 coding sequence is TGTGCCAGCAGTGAATGGACGGACAGAGGGAGCGTATATTTT. Amino acid sequence: CASSEWTDRGSVYF. Complete variable domain (other parts from reference TRBV25-1 and TRBJ1-3): EADIYQTPRYLVIGTGKKITLECSQTMGHDKMYWYQQDPGMELHLIHYSYGVNSTEKGDLSSESTVSRIRTEHFPLTLESARPSHTSQYLCASSEWTDRGSVYFGEGSWLTVV.

To note about this clonotype: One end of the junction varies from germline; a read error may be responsible. The genes are TRBV20-1 and TRBJ2-4; maybe TRBD1 (5 bases). In germline, CDR1 is DFQATT, CDR2 SNEGSKA (reference sequence). The CDR3 is 15 residues long. CDR3 sequence (DNA): TGCAGTGCTGGAGACCTGGCCCCGCCAGGGAACATTCAGTACTTC. Translating gives CSAGDLAPPGNIQYF.

This clonotype has just a few counts. The chain is built from TRBV20-1 and TRBJ2-7, with TRBD2 identical over 10 bases. Unmatched junction bases numbered 5, after V lost 3 bases and J lost 0 bases. CDR3 length: 15 residues. The germline gives CDR1 DFQATT, CDR2 SNEGSKA (reference sequence). The CDR3 is CSASLTSGFSYEQYF. CDR3 nucleotide sequence: TGCAGTGCTAGCCTGACTAGCGGGTTCTCCTACGAGCAGTACTTC.

CDR3 in DNA: TGTGCCAGCAGCTTAGGCGGGGGGGCGGAATTTGAGCAGTTCTTC. Translating it yields CASSLGGGAEFEQFF. This chain joins TRBV7-3 and TRBJ2-1; 9 bases align to TRBD2. Germline V gene lookup returns CDR1 SGHTA and CDR2 FQGTGA. J lost 9 bases, V lost 2 bases, and 8 bases had no gene match. The CDR3 is 15 residues long.

This clonotype occurred a few times. The chain carries TRBV30 and TRBJ1-2, with TRBD1 matching 7 bases. The junction had 5 bases not matched to a gene; V was cut back by 2 bases and J by 5 bases. The CDR3 is made up of 13 amino acids. The V gene's germline CDR1 is GTSNPN and CDR2 SVGIG (reference sequence). CDR3 nucleotides: TGTGCCTGGAGTTGGACAGGAGGTTATGGCTACACCTTC. Translating it yields CAWSWTGGYGYTF.

J is TRBJ2-5 and V is TRBV20-1, with a weak D call TRBD2 (5 bases). Trimming took 0 bases from V and 4 from J, leaving 12 bases between them. This CDR3 is built from 14 residues. The germline V gene has CDR1 DFQATT and CDR2 SNEGSKA (reference sequence). The CDR3 bases are TGCAGTGCTAGAGATGGGCGGGTACCAGAGACCCAGTACTTC. Protein product: CSARDGRVPETQYF.

The chain has TRBV20-1 and TRBJ2-7; D is ambiguous. From germline, CDR1 is DFQATT and CDR2 SNEGSKA (reference sequence). The CDR3 length is 16 residues. The V end lost 0 bases, the J end lost 3 bases, and 18 bases lay between the germline ends. In DNA, the CDR3 is TGCAGTGCTAGAGATCCCGGGTTGCAGTCTATCTACGAGCAGTACTTC. It specifies CSARDPGLQSIYEQYF.

About this clonotype itself: A read error may account for a junction end that differs from germline. This chain uses TRBV6-5 with TRBJ1-2; D not certain. This CDR3 contains 11 residues. Germline loops: CDR1 MNHEY, CDR2 SVGAGI. The CDR3 region has the DNA TGCGCTGTTGTAGGCAACTATGGCTACACCTTC. Encoded protein: CAVVGNYGYTF.

In this sample, this clonotype turned up a few times. The CDR3 protein is CASSYGGSGGTGELFF. CDR3 nucleotide sequence: TGTGCCAGCAGTTATGGCGGGAGTGGGGGCACCGGGGAGCTGTTTTTT. The rearrangement joins TRBV12-3 or TRBV12-4 to TRBJ2-2, with 7 bases that match TRBD2. V was pared by 4 bases and J by 4 bases, with 9 bases of the junction left unmatched. This CDR3 spans 16 amino acids.

This clonotype was counted between two and nine times. The chain couples TRBV5-6 to TRBJ2-5; D remains unclear. V lost 3 bases and J lost 2, with 14 bases in between. CDR1 and CDR2 from the germline V gene are SGHDT and YYEEEE. CDR3 length equals 15 residues. For the CDR3, the DNA is TGTGCCAGCAGCTATAAAATGACAAAGCAAGAGACCCAGTACTTC. It translates to CASSYKMTKQETQYF.